A selection of T cell receptor beta chains follows, all from one sample in a study of T cell responses to AZD1222 COVID-19 vaccine. Method: immunoSEQ multiplex PCR; TCRdb's copy keeps in-frame clones and lacks some. The sample has roughly 140,000 clones, about 91% seen once. Here the sequenced sample was peripheral blood, taken on day 0 of AZD1222 vaccination. The receptors stem from an adult in good health. Both conserved end residues are part of each CDR3. The order of the fields is V gene, D gene, clone size, J gene, CDR3 DNA, CDR3 protein. A D gene is named only where the DNA matches it firmly. Size tells how often a clone was seen (once, few, many) or the class of an expanded clone, and some rows leave it out.

>TRBV19|.|.|TRBJ1-2
TGTGCCAGTAGTACCTGGATCTCTAACTATGGCTACACCTTC
CASSTWISNYGYTF
>TRBV12-3/TRBV12-4|.|.|TRBJ1-1
TGTGCCAGCACCTTCAGGGAGAACACTGAAGCTTTCTTT
CASTFRENTEAFF
>TRBV30|TRBD1|.|TRBJ1-2
TGTGCCTGGAGCGGGGACAGGGTCGGTGGCTACACCTTC
CAWSGDRVGGYTF
>TRBV27|TRBD2|.|TRBJ2-1
TGTGCCAGCAGTTACCGACTAGCGGGTTACAATGAGCAGTTCTTC
CASSYRLAGYNEQFF
>TRBV19|.|.|TRBJ1-5
TGTGCCAGTAGTACGGTTGTCAATCAGCCCCAGCATTTT
CASSTVVNQPQHF
>TRBV28|.|.|TRBJ2-7
TGTGCCAGCAGTTATACTAGGGGGGCCTACGAGCAGTACTTC
CASSYTRGAYEQYF
>TRBV4-1|TRBD2|.|TRBJ2-5
TGCGCCAGCAGCCAAGGGACTAGAGGGACCCAGTACTTC
CASSQGTRGTQYF
>TRBV4-1|.|.|TRBJ2-5
TGCGCCAGCAGCCAGGCCCCAGGGCAAGAGACCCAGTACTTC
CASSQAPGQETQYF
>TRBV12-3/TRBV12-4|TRBD1|.|TRBJ1-2
TGTGCCAGCAGTCGACCAGGGGGCTCTGGCTACACCTTC
CASSRPGGSGYTF
>TRBV10-1|TRBD1|.|TRBJ1-6
TGCGCCAGCAGTGAGCCCTCCTGGACAGGAAATAATTCACCCCTCCACTTT
CASSEPSWTGNNSPLHF
>TRBV5-1|.|.|TRBJ1-1
TGCGCCAGCAGCAGGGCAGACAGTCCCACTGAAGCTTTCTTT
CASSRADSPTEAFF
>TRBV7-8|.|once|TRBJ2-2
TGTGCCAGCAGCCCTATAAGCGGCGGGGAGCTGTTTTTT
CASSPISGGELFF
>TRBV19|.|.|TRBJ1-1
TGTGCCAGTATCCCCAGGGAGACAGTAACCCCTGAAGCTTTCTTT
CASIPRETVTPEAFF
>TRBV5-1|TRBD1|.|TRBJ1-4
TGCGCCAGCAGCTTGACCCAGGGGGCTGGAAATGAAAAACTGTTTTTT
CASSLTQGAGNEKLFF
>TRBV9|TRBD2|.|TRBJ2-5
TGTGCCAGCAGCGTAGGGCTAGCGGGAGGCGGCGTAGAGACCCAGTACTTC
CASSVGLAGGGVETQYF
>TRBV30|.|.|TRBJ2-2
TGTGCCTGGAGTGCCCGCGATACGGACACCGGGGAGCTGTTTTTT
CAWSARDTDTGELFF
>TRBV5-8|TRBD1|.|TRBJ1-4
TGTGCCAGCAGCTTGTATCCAGGGGGCTGGGAAAAACTGTTTTTT
CASSLYPGGWEKLFF
>TRBV27|TRBD2|.|TRBJ2-7
TGTGCCAGCAGTTTCGGGACTAGCGGATACGAGCAGTACTTC
CASSFGTSGYEQYF
>TRBV2|TRBD1|.|TRBJ2-6
TGTGCCAGCACGGGACAGATCATTTCTGGGGCCAACGTCCTGACTTTC
CASTGQIISGANVLTF
>TRBV5-1|.|.|TRBJ2-2
TGCGCCAGCAGCCCAAGATCCGTCGGGTGGGGGGAGCTGTTTTTT
CASSPRSVGWGELFF
>TRBV28|.|few|TRBJ1-1
TGTGCCAGCAGTCCGACCGCCCGTAGCGTAGACACTGAAGCTTTCTTT
CASSPTARSVDTEAFF
>TRBV5-1|.|.|TRBJ2-2
TGCGCCAGCAGCTTGGACAGGGCGCGCTCCGGGGAGCTGTTTTTT
CASSLDRARSGELFF
>TRBV19|.|once|TRBJ2-5
TGTGCCAGTAGTATCAGGAGGGCTGGGGAGACCCAGTACTTC
CASSIRRAGETQYF
>TRBV27|.|.|TRBJ1-2
TGTGCCAGCAGTTTACGACAAAACTATGGCTACACCTTC
CASSLRQNYGYTF
>TRBV20-1|.|.|TRBJ2-3
TGCAGTGCTAGCTATACTGTCGCGCAGTATTTT
CSASYTVAQYF
>TRBV6-1|.|.|TRBJ1-6
TGTGCCAGCAGTGACCCTCAGGTCTCCTATAATTCACCCCTCCACTTT
CASSDPQVSYNSPLHF
>TRBV9|TRBD2|.|TRBJ2-7
TGTGCCAGCAGCGCGGGACTAGCGGGAGCGTATTCCTACGAGCAGTACTTC
CASSAGLAGAYSYEQYF
>TRBV4-1|.|.|TRBJ1-6
TGCGCCAGCAGCCAAGTAGGGCAGGATTCACCCCTCCACTTT
CASSQVGQDSPLHF
>TRBV30|.|once|TRBJ2-7
TGTGCCTGGACCAACAGGGTGGGGGCCTACGAGCAGTACTTC
CAWTNRVGAYEQYF
>TRBV5-6|TRBD2|.|TRBJ2-2
TGTGCCAGCAGCTTGGAAGCGGGAGCTAACACCGGGGAGCTGTTTTTT
CASSLEAGANTGELFF
>TRBV28|TRBD2|.|TRBJ2-7
TGTGCCAGCAGCCCCCGTTTGGCCCAGCGGGAGAGCGAGCAGTACTTC
CASSPRLAQRESEQYF
>TRBV5-1|.|.|TRBJ1-2
TGCGCCAGCAGCTTGGACAGGGCCCGCTACACCTTC
CASSLDRARYTF
>TRBV5-1|TRBD2|.|TRBJ2-1
TGCGCCAGCAGCTGGGGGACTAGCGGGTACAATGAGCAGTTCTTC
CASSWGTSGYNEQFF
>TRBV3-1/TRBV3-2|TRBD2|.|TRBJ2-1
TGTGCCAGCAGCACCCACCGGGACTACCAGGTCGGGGAGCAGTTCTTC
CASSTHRDYQVGEQFF
>TRBV5-1|TRBD2|.|TRBJ2-5
TGCGCCAGCAGCTCCGGGGAGGGTAACATGAAGACCCAGTACTTC
CASSSGEGNMKTQYF
>TRBV30|TRBD1|.|TRBJ2-3
TGTGCCGGACAGGGTCTCGCAGATACGCAGTATTTT
CAGQGLADTQYF
>TRBV12-3/TRBV12-4|TRBD1|.|TRBJ1-5
TGTGCCAGCAACGACAGGGGGAATCAGCCCCAGCATTTT
CASNDRGNQPQHF
>TRBV14|TRBD1|.|TRBJ2-3
TGTGCCAGCAGCCTCTTTGGGACAGGATCCACAGATACGCAGTATTTT
CASSLFGTGSTDTQYF
>TRBV27|TRBD2|.|TRBJ2-1
TGTGCCAGCAGTTTGTTCCTCTCGCGGGGGTACAATGAGCAGTTCTTC
CASSLFLSRGYNEQFF
>TRBV6-4|.|few|TRBJ1-5
TGTGCCAGCAGTCTAAGCAGCAATCAGCCCCAGCATTTT
CASSLSSNQPQHF
>TRBV11-2|TRBD1|.|TRBJ1-2
TGTGCCAGCAGCGACACAGGGGGCTTCTATGGCTACACCTTC
CASSDTGGFYGYTF
>TRBV10-2|TRBD1|.|TRBJ1-4
TGCGCCACTCGGGAGGGGGCGCCTAATGAAAAACTGTTTTTT
CATREGAPNEKLFF
>TRBV5-4|.|.|TRBJ2-7
TGTGCCAGCAGCTCTTTCCAGGGATACGAGCAGTACTTC
CASSSFQGYEQYF
>TRBV7-2|TRBD2|.|TRBJ2-7
TGTGCCAGCAGCTTACAAAGCGGGACGTTCTACGAGCAGTACTTC
CASSLQSGTFYEQYF
>TRBV28|.|.|TRBJ2-7
TGTGCCAGCAGTACCTCAATGACTCTCCTAGGGTACGAGCAGTACTTC
CASSTSMTLLGYEQYF
>TRBV19|.|.|TRBJ1-5
TGTGCCAGTAGTATAGTACAGACCAATCAGCCCCAGCATTTT
CASSIVQTNQPQHF
>TRBV7-7|.|.|TRBJ2-2
TGTGCTAGCAGCTTAGCAAGGACCGGGGAGCTGTTTTTT
CASSLARTGELFF
>TRBV9|.|.|TRBJ2-2
TGTGCCAGCAGCAGAGGATTCAACACCGGGGAGCTGTTTTTT
CASSRGFNTGELFF
>TRBV28|TRBD1|.|TRBJ1-2
TGTGCCAGCAGCTTTCTCCCGGGACAGGGGATCTATGGCTACACCTTC
CASSFLPGQGIYGYTF
>TRBV4-1|.|.|TRBJ1-2
TGCGCCAGCAGCCAAGAGAGAGTTAACTATGGCTACACCTTC
CASSQERVNYGYTF
>TRBV19|.|.|TRBJ1-2
TGTGCCAGTAGTACGAGGACAGCGAGCATTTATGGCTACACCTTC
CASSTRTASIYGYTF
>TRBV7-9|TRBD2|.|TRBJ2-3
TGTGCCAGCAGCCCGGGACTAGCGGGGCGCGGCACAGATACGCAGTATTTT
CASSPGLAGRGTDTQYF
>TRBV12-5|.|once|TRBJ1-1
TGTGCTAGTGGTTTGTTTCCGAACACTGAAGCTTTCTTT
CASGLFPNTEAFF
>TRBV27|.|.|TRBJ1-1
TGTGCCAGCAGTTCACGGACAGTTATGAACACTGAAGCTTTCTTT
CASSSRTVMNTEAFF
>TRBV7-9|.|once|TRBJ1-2
TGTGCCAGCAGCTTAGCGCATCAGACAGGTTGGCGTTATGGCTACACCTTC
CASSLAHQTGWRYGYTF
>TRBV4-2|.|.|TRBJ1-1
TGTGCCAGCAGCCAAGTACGGAACACTGAAGCTTTCTTT
CASSQVRNTEAFF
>TRBV27|.|.|TRBJ2-1
TGTGCCAGCAGTTTGTCCGGGCCCCACAATGAGCAGTTCTTC
CASSLSGPHNEQFF
>TRBV2|.|.|TRBJ1-1
TGTGCCAGCAACCAGGGCTCTGAAGCTTTCTTT
CASNQGSEAFF